The clone carrying this T cell receptor (beta chain) has just a few counts. Generated by immunoSEQ multiplex PCR, the TCRdb table keeps only in-frame clones and is missing some. The data hold hundreds of thousands of clones, with 70% observed a single time. The data originate from a study of cytotoxic CD8 clonotypes in ibrutinib-treated CLL. Genomic DNA in an amount of around 2.2 micrograms was extracted from cryopreserved PBMCs and used for the preparation of TCR beta libraries. The CDR3 covers 17 residues. The junction had 16 bases not matched to a gene; V was cut back by 6 bases and J by 4 bases. Germline V gene data show CDR1 as MDHEN and CDR2 as SYDVKM.

Sequenced material: PBMCs, taken after 24 months of ibrutinib treatment. J is TRBJ2-3 and V is TRBV28, with 7 bases fitting TRBD2. This clonotype originated in a human donor with chronic lymphocytic leukemia. The CDR3 region has the DNA TGTGCCAGCAGCCACACGAAACCTGGGAGGGGCGCAGATACGCAGTATTTT. It specifies CASSHTKPGRGADTQYF.